These 9 T cell receptor beta chains were sequenced from one sample in a study of blood T cells in healthy people across ages. Primers used in a second PCR of roughly 7 to 11 cycles were a sample-barcoded 5' primer and a J-beta primer mix. TCRdb ran MiXCR on the 5' RACE reads and lists one entry per CDR3 protein. The sample comprises about 1.1 million distinct CDR3 sequences, 30% to 40% of which are singletons, and around 13% rests with the top ten. Sequenced sample: blood. The receptors shown here come from a man aged 18 to 30 in good health.

The chain carries TRBV6-6 and TRBJ1-1, with TRBD1 identical over 7 bases. V shed 6 bases and J 2 bases; nucleotides not matched to a gene: 9. CDR3 length equals 15 residues. The germline CDR1 and CDR2 sequences are MNHNY and SVGAGI (reference sequence). The CDR3 nucleotides are TGTGCCAGCAGACCAAGCCACAGGGGCAACACTGAAGCTTTCTTT. This encodes CASRPSHRGNTEAFF.

The chain joins TRBV5-1 to TRBJ2-1; 8 nucleotides match TRBD2. CDR3 length: 16 amino acids. Germline V gene sequence: CDR1 SGHRS, CDR2 YFSETQ. With V trimmed by 4 bases and J by 2 bases, 8 bases remained unmatched. The CDR3 loop is CASSRSWTSTYNEQFF. Written as DNA, the CDR3 is TGCGCCAGCAGCCGTTCCTGGACTAGCACCTACAATGAGCAGTTCTTC.

The chain recombines TRBV21-1 with TRBJ2-1. TRBV21-1 is noted as a pseudogene. The CDR3 loop spans 15 amino acids. DNA of the CDR3: TGTGCCAGCAGCCCTAGAAACTGGGGAAACGATGAGCAGTTCTTC. It specifies CASSPRNWGNDEQFF.

About this clonotype itself: A much larger clone lies a single base off, so this may be a read error. This chain links TRBV5-1 with TRBJ2-7; 7 bases are shared with TRBD1. CDR3 size: 16 residues. Germline V CDR1 and CDR2: SGHRS, YFSETQ. CDR3 in DNA: TGCGTCAGCAGCTTGGGTGGACAGGAGGTTACCTACGAGCAGTACTTC. This codes for CVSSLGGQEVTYEQYF.

The gene calls are TRBV30 and TRBJ2-3; D is possibly TRBD2 (5 bases). This CDR3 region has 15 residues. Germline assignment: CDR1 GTSNPN and CDR2 SVGIG (reference sequence). With 0 bases removed from V and 6 bases from J, the gap between germline ends came to 16 bases. The CDR3 nucleotides read TGTGCCTGGAGTGTCGACGGGGTAACAGCGGATACGCAGTATTTT. Amino acid sequence: CAWSVDGVTADTQYF.

This clonotype was seen repeatedly, ten times or more. DNA for the CDR3: TGTGCCAGCAGTTACCGGAGGGAGTCCTACAATGAGCAGTTCTTC. Protein product: CASSYRRESYNEQFF. V usage is TRBV6-2 or TRBV6-3 and J usage is TRBJ2-1, with D perhaps matching TRBD2 (6 bases). V dropped 2 bases and J dropped 1 base, with 9 bases sitting between them. The CDR3 runs 15 residues. Per germline, CDR1 MNHEY and CDR2 SVGEGT.

This clonotype showed up just a few times. V is TRBV6-5 and J is TRBJ2-7, with 7 nucleotides matching TRBD1. Per the germline V gene, CDR1 is MNHEY and CDR2 is SVGAGI. V gave up 2 bases and J gave up 2 bases; unmatched junction bases: 6. This CDR3 has 15 residues. CDR3 protein: CASSYDFQGAYEQYF. The CDR3 DNA sequence: TGTGCCAGCAGTTACGATTTCCAGGGGGCCTACGAGCAGTACTTC.

The rearrangement links TRBV3-1 to TRBJ2-2, with TRBD2 as a possible D gene (5 bases). Germline lookup yields CDR1 LGHDT and CDR2 YNNKEL (reference sequence). Trimming took 5 bases from V and 4 from J, leaving 17 bases between them. The CDR3 length is 16 residues. In DNA form, the CDR3 reads TGTGCCAGCAGCGCAAGAGGATATGGAGGCACCGGGGAGCTGTTTTTT. This encodes CASSARGYGGTGELFF.

V gene TRBV10-3 combines with J gene TRBJ1-1; D is ambiguous. V lost 0 bases and J lost 7, with 6 bases in between. The CDR3 has 12 amino acids. CDR1 is ENHRY and CDR2 is SYGVKD in the germline V gene. CDR3 sequence (DNA): TGTGCCATCAGTGAGTCGAACGGTGAAGCTTTCTTT. Its translation: CAISESNGEAFF.